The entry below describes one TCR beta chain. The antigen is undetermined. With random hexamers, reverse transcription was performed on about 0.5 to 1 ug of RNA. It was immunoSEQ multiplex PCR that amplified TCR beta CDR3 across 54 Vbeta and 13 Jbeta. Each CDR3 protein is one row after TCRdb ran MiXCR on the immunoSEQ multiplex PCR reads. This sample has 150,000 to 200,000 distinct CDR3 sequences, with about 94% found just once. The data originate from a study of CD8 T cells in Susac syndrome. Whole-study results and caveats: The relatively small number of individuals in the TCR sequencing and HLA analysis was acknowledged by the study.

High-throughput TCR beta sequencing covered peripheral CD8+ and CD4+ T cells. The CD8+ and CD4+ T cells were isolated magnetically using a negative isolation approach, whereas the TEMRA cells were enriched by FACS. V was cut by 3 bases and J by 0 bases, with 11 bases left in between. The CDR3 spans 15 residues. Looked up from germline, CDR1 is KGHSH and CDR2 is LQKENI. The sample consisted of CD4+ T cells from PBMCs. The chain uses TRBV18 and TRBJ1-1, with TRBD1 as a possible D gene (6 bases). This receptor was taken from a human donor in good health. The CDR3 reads CASSPMTGMNTEAFF. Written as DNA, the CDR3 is TGTGCCAGCTCACCTATGACAGGAATGAACACTGAAGCTTTCTTT. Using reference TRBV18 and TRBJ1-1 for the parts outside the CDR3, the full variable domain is NAGVMQNPRHLVRRRGQEARLRCSPMKGHSHVYWYRQLPEEGLKFMVYLQKENIIDESGMPKERFSAEFPKEGPSILRIQQVVRGDSAAYFCASSPMTGMNTEAFFGQGTRLTVV.